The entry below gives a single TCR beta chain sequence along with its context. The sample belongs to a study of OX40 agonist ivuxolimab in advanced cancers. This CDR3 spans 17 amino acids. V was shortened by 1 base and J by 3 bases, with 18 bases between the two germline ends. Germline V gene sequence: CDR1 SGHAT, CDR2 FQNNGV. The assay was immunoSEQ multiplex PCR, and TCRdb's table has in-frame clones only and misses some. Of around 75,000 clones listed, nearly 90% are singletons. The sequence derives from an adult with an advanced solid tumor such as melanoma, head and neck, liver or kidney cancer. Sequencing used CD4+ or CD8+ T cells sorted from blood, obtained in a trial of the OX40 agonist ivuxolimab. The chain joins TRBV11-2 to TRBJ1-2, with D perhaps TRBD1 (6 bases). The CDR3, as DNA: TGTGCCAGCAGCTTAGCCCCCAGGGGTTCAGGGTACTATGGCTACACCTTC. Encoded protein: CASSLAPRGSGYYGYTF. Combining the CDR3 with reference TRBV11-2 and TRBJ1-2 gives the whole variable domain EAGVAQSPRYKIIEKRQSVAFWCNPISGHATLYWYQQILGQGPKLLIQFQNNGVVDDSQLPKDRFSAERLKGVDSTLKIQPAKLEDSAVYLCASSLAPRGSGYYGYTFGSGTRLTVV.